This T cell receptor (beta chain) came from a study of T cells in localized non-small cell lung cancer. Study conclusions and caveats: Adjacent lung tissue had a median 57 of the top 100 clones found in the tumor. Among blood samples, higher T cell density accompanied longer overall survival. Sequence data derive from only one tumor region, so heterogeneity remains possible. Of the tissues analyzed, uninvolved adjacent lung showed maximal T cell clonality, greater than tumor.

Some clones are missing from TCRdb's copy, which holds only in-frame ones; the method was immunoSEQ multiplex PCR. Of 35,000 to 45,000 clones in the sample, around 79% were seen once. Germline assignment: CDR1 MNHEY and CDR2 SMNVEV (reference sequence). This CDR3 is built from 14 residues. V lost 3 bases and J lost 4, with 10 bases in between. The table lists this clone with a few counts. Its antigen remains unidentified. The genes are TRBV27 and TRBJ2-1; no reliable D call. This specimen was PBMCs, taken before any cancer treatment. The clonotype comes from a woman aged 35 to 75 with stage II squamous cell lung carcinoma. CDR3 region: CASSFRYPYNEQFF. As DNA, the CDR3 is TGTGCCAGCAGTTTTAGGTATCCTTACAATGAGCAGTTCTTC.